These 12 T cell receptor beta chains share one sample of origin, sequenced in a study of T cell repertoires and Cas9 in healthy adults. Produced via immunoSEQ multiplex PCR; TCRdb's table is partial and in-frame only. Of about 22,000 clones detected, 85% to 95% appear once; the ten largest clones hold about 0.78%. The sequenced material came from CD4+ effector T cells (CD127+, CD25-, CD137-, CD154-) from PBMCs; culture status not recorded. The receptor set was obtained from a human donor in good health.

The genes are TRBV7-9 and TRBJ2-7; D is unresolved. The CDR3 contains 16 residues. Trimming took 2 bases from V and 3 from J, leaving 17 bases between them. Germline V gene data show CDR1 as SEHNR and CDR2 as FQNEAQ (reference sequence). In DNA form, the CDR3 reads TGTGCCAGCAGCTTACAGTACGGTCAGGTAAACTACGAGCAGTACGTC. Translating gives CASSLQYGQVNYEQYV.

The chain recombines TRBV9 with TRBJ1-2; D is perhaps TRBD1 (6 bases). Between the trimmed V and J ends, which lost 4 bases and 7 bases, there was a span of 17 bases. Germline values: CDR1 SGDLS, CDR2 YYNGEE. This CDR3 region has 14 residues. CDR3 in amino acids: CASSYREGVSGYTF. The CDR3 DNA sequence: TGTGCCAGCAGCTACCGAGAGGGGGTGAGTGGCTACACCTTC. Based on the CDR3 plus reference TRBV9 and TRBJ1-2, the full variable domain is DSGVTQTPKHLITATGQRVTLRCSPRSGDLSVYWYQQSLDQGLQFLIQYYNGEERAKGNILERFSAQQFPDLHSELNLSSLELGDSALYFCASSYREGVSGYTFGSGTRLTVV.

The genes are TRBV9 and TRBJ1-6; D ambiguous. CDR1 is SGDLS and CDR2 is YYNGEE in the germline V gene. Trimming left V 0 bases short and J 0 bases short, with 7 bases between. The CDR3 loop spans 16 amino acids. The CDR3: CASSVDLSSYNSPLHF. In DNA form, the CDR3 reads TGTGCCAGCAGCGTAGATCTGAGCTCCTATAATTCACCCCTCCACTTT.

The chain carries TRBV28 and TRBJ2-7; a weak D match, TRBD1 (5 bases). CDR3 size: 13 residues. From germline, CDR1 is MDHEN and CDR2 SYDVKM. V gave up 3 bases and J gave up 1 base, with 7 bases separating them. Written as DNA, the CDR3 is TGTGCCAGCAGTTTGGACACTTCCTACGAGCAGTACGTC. Amino acids: CASSLDTSYEQYV.

This sequence joins TRBV27 and TRBJ1-5; tentative D call: TRBD1 (6 bases). Germline CDR1 is MNHEY and CDR2 is SMNVEV (reference sequence). V lost 3 bases, J lost 1 base, and 10 bases lay in between. The CDR3 sequence is 15 residues long. The CDR3 sequence is CASSFRGLSNQPQHF. CDR3 sequence (DNA): TGTGCCAGCAGTTTCCGGGGGCTGAGCAATCAGCCCCAGCATTTT.

The CDR3 protein is CASSSSGGTYNEQFF. The DNA of the CDR3 is TGTGCCAGCAGCTCAAGTGGGGGGACTTACAATGAGCAGTTCTTC. V and J are TRBV7-2 and TRBJ2-1; possibly TRBD2 for D (6 bases). This CDR3 has 15 amino acids. The germline CDR1 and CDR2 sequences are SGHTA and FQGNSA. V gave up 4 bases and J gave up 4 bases, with 14 bases separating them.

The chain uses TRBV5-1 and TRBJ1-1; D ambiguous. The length of the CDR3 is 14 residues. The V end was cut by 1 base, the J end by 3 bases, with 10 bases between. Germline V lookup: CDR1 SGHRS, CDR2 YFSETQ. CDR3 amino acids: CASSLIGDYTEAFF. The CDR3 DNA reads TGCGCCAGCAGCTTGATTGGGGATTACACTGAAGCTTTCTTT.

The J gene is TRBJ2-2, the V gene TRBV27; 10 bases match TRBD1. Germline V gives CDR1 MNHEY, CDR2 SMNVEV (reference sequence). V shed 5 bases and J 4 bases; nucleotides not matched to a gene: 7. The CDR3 is 16 residues long. Here the CDR3 DNA reads TGTGCCAGCAGTCCCCACGGGACAGGGGTCACCGGGGAGCTGTTTTTT. This encodes CASSPHGTGVTGELFF.

The rearrangement links TRBV28 to TRBJ2-5, with D possibly being TRBD1 (6 bases). CDR3 size: 17 residues. V was clipped by 4 bases and J by 4 bases, with 22 bases between them. Germline V gene lookup returns CDR1 MDHEN and CDR2 SYDVKM. CDR3 nucleotide sequence: TGTGCCAGCAGTTCAATGCTTCGTCCCCAGGGGTCAGAGACCCAGTACTTC. It is translated as CASSSMLRPQGSETQYF.

This chain connects TRBV5-1 to TRBJ1-5; no reliable D call. CDR1 and CDR2 (germline): SGHRS, YFSETQ. The CDR3 is 15 residues long. V lost 0 bases to trimming and J lost 0 bases, with 7 bases between them. CDR3 sequence: CASSLAGYSNQPQHF. The CDR3 region has the DNA TGCGCCAGCAGCTTGGCAGGTTATAGCAATCAGCCCCAGCATTTT.

CDR3 sequence (DNA): TGTGCCAGCAGCGTAGGGTCAGGGGGCGACTATGGCTACACCTTC. Its protein product is CASSVGSGGDYGYTF. The rearrangement uses TRBV9 and TRBJ1-2; the match to TRBD1 covers 8 bases. Germline CDR1 reads SGDLS; CDR2 reads YYNGEE. Trimming cost V 0 bases and J 3 bases; bases outside gene matches: 4. The CDR3 is 15 amino acids.

V gene TRBV27 combines with J gene TRBJ2-7; tentatively, D is TRBD2 (6 bases). Germline CDR1 and CDR2: MNHEY and SMNVEV (reference sequence). Trimming stripped 3 bases from V and 0 bases from J, with 12 bases between. The CDR3 covers 15 residues. Here the CDR3 DNA reads TGTGCCAGCAGTTTGACGCCCGGGAGCTCCTACGAGCAGTACGTC. It is translated as CASSLTPGSSYEQYV.